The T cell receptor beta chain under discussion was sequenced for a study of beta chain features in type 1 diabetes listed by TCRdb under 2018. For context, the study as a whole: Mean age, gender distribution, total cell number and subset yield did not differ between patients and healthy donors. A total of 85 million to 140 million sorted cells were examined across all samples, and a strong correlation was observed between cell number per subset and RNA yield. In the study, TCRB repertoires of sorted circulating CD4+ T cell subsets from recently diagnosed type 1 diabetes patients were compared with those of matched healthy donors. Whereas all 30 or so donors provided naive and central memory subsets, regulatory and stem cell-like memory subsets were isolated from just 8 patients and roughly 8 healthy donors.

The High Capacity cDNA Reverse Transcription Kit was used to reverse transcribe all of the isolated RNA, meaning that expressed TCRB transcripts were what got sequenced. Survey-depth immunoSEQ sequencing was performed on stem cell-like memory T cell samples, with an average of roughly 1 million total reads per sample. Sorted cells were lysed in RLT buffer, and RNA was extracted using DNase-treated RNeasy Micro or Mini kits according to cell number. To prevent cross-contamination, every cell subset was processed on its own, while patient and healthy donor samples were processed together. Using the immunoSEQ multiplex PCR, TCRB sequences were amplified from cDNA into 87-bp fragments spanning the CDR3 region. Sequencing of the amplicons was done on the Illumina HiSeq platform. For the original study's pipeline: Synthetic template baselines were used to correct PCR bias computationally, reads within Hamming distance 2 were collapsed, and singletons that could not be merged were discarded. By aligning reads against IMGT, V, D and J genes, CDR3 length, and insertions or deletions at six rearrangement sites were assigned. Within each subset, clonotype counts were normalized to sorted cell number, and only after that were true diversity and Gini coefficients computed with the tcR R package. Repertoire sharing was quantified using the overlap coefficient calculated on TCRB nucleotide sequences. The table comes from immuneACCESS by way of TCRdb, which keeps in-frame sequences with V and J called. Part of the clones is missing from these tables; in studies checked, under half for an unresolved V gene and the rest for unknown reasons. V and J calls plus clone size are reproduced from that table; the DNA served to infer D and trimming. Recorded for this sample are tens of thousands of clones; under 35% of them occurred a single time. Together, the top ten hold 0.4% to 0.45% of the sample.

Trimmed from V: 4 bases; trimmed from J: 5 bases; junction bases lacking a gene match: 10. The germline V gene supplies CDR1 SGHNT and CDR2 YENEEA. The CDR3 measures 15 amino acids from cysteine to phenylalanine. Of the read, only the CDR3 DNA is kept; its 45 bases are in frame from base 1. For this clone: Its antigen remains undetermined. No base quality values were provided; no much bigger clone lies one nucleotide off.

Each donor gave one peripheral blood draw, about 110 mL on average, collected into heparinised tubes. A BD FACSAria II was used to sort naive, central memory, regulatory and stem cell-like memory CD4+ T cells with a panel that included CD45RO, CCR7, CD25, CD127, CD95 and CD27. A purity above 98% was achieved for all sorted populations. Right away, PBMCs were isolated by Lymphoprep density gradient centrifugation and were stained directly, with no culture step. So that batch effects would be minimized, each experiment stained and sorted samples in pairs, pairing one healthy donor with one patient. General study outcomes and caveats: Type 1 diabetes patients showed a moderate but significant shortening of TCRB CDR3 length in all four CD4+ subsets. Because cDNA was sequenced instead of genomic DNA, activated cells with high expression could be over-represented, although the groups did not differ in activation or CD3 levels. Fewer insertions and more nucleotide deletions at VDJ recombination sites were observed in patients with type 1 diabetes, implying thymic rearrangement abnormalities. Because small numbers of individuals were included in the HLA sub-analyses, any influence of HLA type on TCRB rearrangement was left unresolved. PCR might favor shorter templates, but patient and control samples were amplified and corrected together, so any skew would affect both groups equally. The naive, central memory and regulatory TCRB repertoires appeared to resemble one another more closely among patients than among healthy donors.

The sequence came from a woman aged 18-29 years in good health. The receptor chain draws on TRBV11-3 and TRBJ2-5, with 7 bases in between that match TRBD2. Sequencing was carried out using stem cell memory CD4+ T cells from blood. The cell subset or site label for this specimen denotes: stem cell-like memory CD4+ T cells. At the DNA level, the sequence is TGTGCCAGCAGCTACGCGGGAGCTCAAGGGGAGACCCAGTACTTC. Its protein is CASSYAGAQGETQYF.